One sample yielded the 7 T cell receptor beta chains listed below, sequenced in a study of T cells in localized non-small cell lung cancer. Some clones are missing from TCRdb's copy, which holds only in-frame ones; the method was immunoSEQ multiplex PCR. The sample contains fewer than 35,000 clones, about nine tenths of which appear only once. Material: peripheral blood mononuclear cells, obtained before any cancer treatment. These receptors were collected from a man between 40 and 75 years old with stage III lung adenocarcinoma.

This clone is a singleton in its sample. The V gene is TRBV7-2, the J gene TRBJ1-3, with 7 bases identical to TRBD1. The CDR3 extends over 15 amino acids. Germline CDR1 and CDR2: SGHTA and FQGNSA. V lost 5 bases and J lost 6; bases outside the gene matches: 10. Here the CDR3 DNA reads TGTGCCAGCAGCCCGAGACAGGGCCATTTAAACACCATATATTTT. Its translation: CASSPRQGHLNTIYF.

This clone was detected only a few times. The chain couples TRBV25-1 to TRBJ2-5, with no clear D. V shed 8 bases and J shed 2 bases, with 9 bases lying between them. The CDR3 extends over 12 amino acids. CDR1 and CDR2 from the germline V gene are MGHDK and SYGVNS. DNA for the CDR3: TGTGCCAGCGGAGCACCACAAGAGACCCAGTACTTC. This codes for CASGAPQETQYF.

V is TRBV19 and J is TRBJ2-7; perhaps TRBD2 as D (6 bases). Trimming cost V 5 bases and J 5 bases, with 19 bases left between them. Germline V gene data show CDR1 as LNHDA and CDR2 as SQIVND (reference sequence). The CDR3 sequence is 15 residues long. CDR3 sequence reads: CASSDNAAGKNEQYF. The CDR3 nucleotides are TGTGCCAGTAGTGACAACGCCGCGGGGAAAAACGAGCAGTACTTC.

The J gene is TRBJ2-7, the V gene TRBV30; 8 bases are shared with TRBD1. Trimming cost V 1 base and J 2 bases; bases outside gene matches: 16. Germline assignment: CDR1 GTSNPN and CDR2 SVGIG (reference sequence). CDR3 length equals 18 residues. CDR3 loop: CAWSGAPAGTGITYEQYF. DNA for the CDR3: TGTGCCTGGAGTGGGGCCCCCGCTGGGACAGGTATAACCTACGAGCAGTACTTC.

This chain links TRBV5-3 with TRBJ2-4; the match to TRBD2 covers 7 bases. TRBV5-3 is designated an ORF whose function remains uncertain. There are 13 residues in the CDR3. V dropped 6 bases and J dropped 6; count of bases not matched to a gene: 6. This CDR3 reads CARTPERGNIQYF. The CDR3 DNA is TGTGCCAGAACCCCCGAGCGGGGAAACATTCAGTACTTC.

The chain combines TRBV7-8 with TRBJ2-2; D not certain. The CDR3 is made up of 13 amino acids. Trimming removed 5 bases at V and 2 bases at J, with 6 bases between. Germline CDR1 and CDR2: SGHVS and FQNEAQ. The CDR3, as DNA: TGTGCCAGCAGCCGAACAAACACCGGGGAGCTGTTTTTT. Protein sequence: CASSRTNTGELFF.

The rearrangement uses TRBV30 and TRBJ1-6; 8 nucleotides agree with TRBD1. This CDR3 has 13 amino acids. CDR1 and CDR2 from the germline V gene are GTSNPN and SVGIG (reference sequence). V gave up 1 base and J gave up 9 bases; unmatched junction bases: 2. This CDR3 reads CAWSGTGISPLHF. The CDR3 DNA reads as TGTGCCTGGAGTGGGACAGGGATTTCACCCCTCCACTTT.